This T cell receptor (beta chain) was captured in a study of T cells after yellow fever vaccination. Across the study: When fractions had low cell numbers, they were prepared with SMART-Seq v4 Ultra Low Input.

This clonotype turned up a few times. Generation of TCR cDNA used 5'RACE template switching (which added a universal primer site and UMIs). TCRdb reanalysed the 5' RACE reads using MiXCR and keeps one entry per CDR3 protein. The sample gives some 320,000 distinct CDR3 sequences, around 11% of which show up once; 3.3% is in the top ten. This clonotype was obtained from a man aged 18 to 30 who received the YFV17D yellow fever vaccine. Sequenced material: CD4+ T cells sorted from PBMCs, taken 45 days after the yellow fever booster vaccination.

CDR3 DNA: TGTGCCACCAGCAGAGATCTGGTGGGTAACGAGCAGTACTTC. This sequence encodes CATSRDLVGNEQYF. This chain links TRBV15 with TRBJ2-7; D not certain. Trimming took off 0 bases at V and 5 bases at J, with 11 bases between the two ends. Germline CDR1 and CDR2: LNHNV and YYDKDF (reference sequence). The CDR3 covers 14 residues.